The rows below give T cell receptor beta chains drawn from one sample of a study of blood T cell repertoires in COVID-19. Clones were read by immunoSEQ multiplex PCR, and TCRdb kept only the in-frame ones, dropping some. The top ten clones hold 8.1% of a sample with approximately 94,000 clones, around 88% of them seen once. Sequences were obtained from peripheral blood. Receptors originate from a woman in her 70s with acute or convalescent COVID-19. Both conserved end residues are part of each CDR3. The order of the fields is J gene, CDR3 length, V gene, CDR3 protein.

TRBJ1-1,13,TRBV3-1/TRBV3-2,CASSQVSGNEAFF
TRBJ2-3,13,TRBV18,CASSRFQADTQYF
TRBJ1-6,14,TRBV25-1,CASSANQGFSPLHF
TRBJ2-5,13,TRBV12-3/TRBV12-4,CASSLDSQETQYF
TRBJ1-2,15,TRBV5-4,CASSLSADRGHGYTF
TRBJ2-2,15,TRBV27,CASSFSGPNTGELFF
TRBJ1-5,15,TRBV5-1,CASSSRDRVNQPQHF
TRBJ1-5,13,TRBV28,CASISGMSQPQHF
TRBJ1-1,15,TRBV5-1,CASSFTGTENTEAFF
TRBJ2-1,16,TRBV9,CASSNPREAPSNEQFF